The 9 T cell receptor beta chains below all came from one sample that was sequenced in a study of T cell repertoires in cytomegalovirus infection (dated by TCRdb to 2018 to 2020). TCRdb names Illumina HiSeq 1500 as the instrument used. Starting from the raw public reads, TCRdb applied fastp trimming at Q25, assembled clones with MiXCR and retained in-frame beta chains. Rows matching on CDR3 protein sequence are summarized as one entry with the most common DNA and genes. The sample table holds fewer than 200,000 distinct CDR3 sequences, of which approximately 15% were seen once. Roughly a quarter of the sample goes to the ten largest clones. Sequenced sample: PBMCs. These receptors were collected from a human donor in good health (CMV status not recorded). Some clones in this sample may be carry-over from other donors' samples.

The chain joins TRBV2 to TRBJ1-3; 7 bases are a match to TRBD1. With V trimmed by 4 bases and J by 2 bases, 5 bases remained unmatched. CDR3 length equals 15 residues. Germline assignment: CDR1 SNHLY and CDR2 FYNNEI. The CDR3 nucleotides are TGTGCCAGCAGTGTTCCGACAGGGACTGGAAACACCATATATTTT. It yields the protein CASSVPTGTGNTIYF.

The chain combines TRBV12-3 or TRBV12-4 with TRBJ2-7; D call uncertain. The CDR3 has 16 amino acids. Trimming shortened V by 4 bases and J by 4 bases, and 20 bases separated the two germline ends. The CDR3 reads CASSSHGPDRPYEQYF. The DNA for the CDR3 is TGTGCCAGCAGTTCCCACGGACCCGACCGGCCATACGAGCAGTACTTC.

The genes are TRBV20-1 and TRBJ2-1; TRBD1 might be the D (6 bases). V was shortened by 0 bases and J by 7 bases, with 13 bases between the two germline ends. Germline loops: CDR1 DFQATT, CDR2 SNEGSKA (reference sequence). This CDR3 is 14 amino acids long. The CDR3 spells CSARDTSQGNEQFF. The CDR3 DNA reads as TGCAGTGCTAGAGATACGAGCCAGGGGAATGAGCAGTTCTTC.

The chain couples TRBV7-2 to TRBJ2-3, with D maybe TRBD2 (6 bases). Trimming left V 1 base short and J 2 bases short, with 22 bases between. Germline V lookup: CDR1 SGHTA, CDR2 FQGNSA. CDR3 length: 19 residues. Here the CDR3 DNA reads TGTGCCAGCAGCTTAGGGGAAGGTTCCGGGAGCTTCCCCACAGATACGCAGTATTTT. This gives the protein CASSLGEGSGSFPTDTQYF.

This clonotype was seen at least ten times. This chain uses TRBV29-1 with TRBJ1-1; maybe TRBD1 (6 bases). Trimming removed 6 bases at V and 5 bases at J, with 16 bases between. In germline, CDR1 is SQVTM, CDR2 ANQGSEA. The CDR3 has 13 amino acids. CDR3 sequence reads: CSVATGRGTEAFF. The CDR3, as DNA: TGCAGCGTAGCAACAGGGCGGGGGACTGAAGCTTTCTTT.

This CDR3 is CSARRPGVDTEAFF. The CDR3 bases are TGCAGTGCTCGCCGTCCCGGGGTAGACACTGAAGCTTTCTTT. The V call is TRBV20-1, the J call TRBJ1-1; no clear D gene. The CDR3 extends over 14 amino acids. The germline V and J ends were trimmed by 5 bases and 3 bases, with 16 bases remaining between them. Germline V lookup: CDR1 DFQATT, CDR2 SNEGSKA (reference sequence).

The rearrangement joins TRBV28 to TRBJ1-5; 7 nucleotides align to TRBD1. CDR3 length equals 13 residues. Germline V gives CDR1 MDHEN, CDR2 SYDVKM. With 7 bases clipped from V and 7 bases from J, the junction kept 7 bases outside the gene matches. This CDR3 reads CASKPGGLQPQHF. In nucleotides, the CDR3 is TGTGCCAGCAAACCAGGGGGGTTACAGCCCCAGCATTTT. Full variable domain (rest looked up from reference TRBV28 and TRBJ1-5): DVKVTQSSRYLVKRTGEKVFLECVQDMDHENMFWYRQDPGLGLRLIYFSYDVKMKEKGDIPEGYSVSREKKERFSLILESASTNQTSMYLCASKPGGLQPQHFGDGTRLSIL.

The sample holds many counts of this clonotype. The chain combines TRBV7-8 with TRBJ2-3; possible D gene TRBD2, 6 bases. The V gene lost 5 bases and the J gene lost 0 bases, with 12 bases spanning the gap. In germline, CDR1 is SGHVS, CDR2 FQNEAQ. This CDR3 region has 15 residues. CDR3 loop: CASSPRDWSTDTQYF. CDR3 DNA sequence: TGTGCCAGCAGCCCTCGGGACTGGAGCACAGATACGCAGTATTTT.

This clonotype was counted ten times or more. The genes are TRBV28 and TRBJ1-2, with D possibly being TRBD1 (5 bases). CDR1 is MDHEN and CDR2 is SYDVKM in the germline V gene. Trimming took off 5 bases at V and 3 bases at J, with 10 bases between the two ends. The CDR3 sequence is 13 residues long. The CDR3 bases are TGTGCCAGCAGTCAACAGGATTACTATGGCTACACCTTC. Amino acid sequence: CASSQQDYYGYTF.